The entry below gives a single T cell receptor (beta chain) sequence along with its context. CDR3 length: 18 residues. Germline CDR1 reads LNHNV; CDR2 reads YYDKDF (reference sequence). J lost 0 bases, V lost 5 bases, and 13 bases had no gene match. With 60 Vbeta and 13 Jbeta primers, the PCR was carried out. Repertoires were generated with immunoSEQ multiplex PCR, while TCRdb's copy carries only in-frame clones and drops some. The sample holds around 180,000 clones, 75% to 85% seen once. This entry comes from a study of cytomegalovirus exposure and HLA in healthy donors. On the study more broadly: Findings of an earlier analysis included about 100 million unique TCR beta sequences from 200 million or so T cells.

Sequenced: PBMCs. The genes are TRBV15 and TRBJ2-3, with 8 nucleotides matching TRBD2. The receptor was isolated from a woman aged 45-59 years in good health and CMV-seropositive. The CDR3 DNA is TGTGCCACCAGCGATGTGGCGGGGGGACCTCTGAGCACAGATACGCAGTATTTT. Encoded protein: CATSDVAGGPLSTDTQYF.